The TCR beta chain under discussion was sequenced for a study of shared clonotypes between healthy human individuals. On the study more broadly: Used for every donor were three CD4 naive, three CD4 memory, two CD8 naive and one CD8 memory plate.

Trimming took 7 bases from V and 4 from J, leaving 13 bases between them. CDR3 length equals 14 residues. The germline V gene encodes CDR1 SNHLY and CDR2 FYNNEI. For every subset, genomic DNA was evenly distributed across several immunoSEQ plates. The table came from immunoSEQ multiplex PCR; TCRdb's copy has only in-frame clones and leaves some out. The table includes under 650,000 clones, 90% to 97% detected once. Only Caucasian adults living in Nashville, Tennessee served as donors. The genes are TRBV2 and TRBJ2-2, with D hard to call. Material: naive CD4+ T cells sorted from blood. Sample subset: CD45RA+ positively selected. The receptor's source is a young woman in good health. The chain's CDR3 is CASTPSQSTGELFF. In DNA, the CDR3 is TGTGCCAGCACCCCTTCTCAAAGCACCGGGGAGCTGTTTTTT.